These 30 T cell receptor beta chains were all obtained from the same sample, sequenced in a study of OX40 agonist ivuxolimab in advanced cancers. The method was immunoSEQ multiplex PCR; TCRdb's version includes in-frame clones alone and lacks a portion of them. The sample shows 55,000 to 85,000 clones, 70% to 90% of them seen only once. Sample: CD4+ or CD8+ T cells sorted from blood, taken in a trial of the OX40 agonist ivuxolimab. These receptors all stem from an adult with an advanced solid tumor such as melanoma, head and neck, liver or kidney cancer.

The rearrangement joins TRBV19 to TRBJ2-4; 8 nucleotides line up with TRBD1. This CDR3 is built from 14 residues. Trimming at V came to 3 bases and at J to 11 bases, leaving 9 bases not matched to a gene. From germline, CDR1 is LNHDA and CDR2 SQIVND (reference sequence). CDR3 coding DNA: TGTGCCAGTAGTATCCCCGACAGGGGAGTCGTTCAGTACTTC. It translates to CASSIPDRGVVQYF.

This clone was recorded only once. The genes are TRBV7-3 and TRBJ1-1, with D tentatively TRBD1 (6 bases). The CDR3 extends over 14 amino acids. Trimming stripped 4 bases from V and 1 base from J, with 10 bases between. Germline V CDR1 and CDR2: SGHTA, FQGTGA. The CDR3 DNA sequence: TGTGCCAGCAGCTCGACAGGTAGGAACACTGAAGCTTTCTTT. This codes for CASSSTGRNTEAFF.

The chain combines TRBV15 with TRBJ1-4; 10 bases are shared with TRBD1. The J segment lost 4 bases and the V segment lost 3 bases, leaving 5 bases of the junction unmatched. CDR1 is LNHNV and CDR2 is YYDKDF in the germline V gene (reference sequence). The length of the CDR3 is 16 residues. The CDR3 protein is CATSSWDRGGNEKLFF. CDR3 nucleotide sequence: TGTGCCACCAGCAGTTGGGACAGGGGTGGTAATGAAAAACTGTTTTTT.

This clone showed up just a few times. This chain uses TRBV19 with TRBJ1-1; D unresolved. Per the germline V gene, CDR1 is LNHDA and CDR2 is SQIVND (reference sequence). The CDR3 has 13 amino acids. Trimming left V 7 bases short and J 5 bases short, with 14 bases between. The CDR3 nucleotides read TGTGCCAGTATCAATCCGAGGCAAACTGAAGCTTTCTTT. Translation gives CASINPRQTEAFF.

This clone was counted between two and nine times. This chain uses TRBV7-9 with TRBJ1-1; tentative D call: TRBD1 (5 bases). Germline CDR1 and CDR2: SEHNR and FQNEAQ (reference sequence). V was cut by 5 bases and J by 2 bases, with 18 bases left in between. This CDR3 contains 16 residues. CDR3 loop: CASSPRGSDLNTEAFF. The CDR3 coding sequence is TGTGCCAGCAGCCCCCGGGGGTCGGACCTTAACACTGAAGCTTTCTTT.

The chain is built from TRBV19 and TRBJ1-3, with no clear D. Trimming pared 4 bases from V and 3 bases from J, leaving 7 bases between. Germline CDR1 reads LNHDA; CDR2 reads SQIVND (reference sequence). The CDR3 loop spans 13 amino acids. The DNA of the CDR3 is TGTGCCAGTAGTAGATTTTTTGGAAACACCATATATTTT. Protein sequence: CASSRFFGNTIYF.

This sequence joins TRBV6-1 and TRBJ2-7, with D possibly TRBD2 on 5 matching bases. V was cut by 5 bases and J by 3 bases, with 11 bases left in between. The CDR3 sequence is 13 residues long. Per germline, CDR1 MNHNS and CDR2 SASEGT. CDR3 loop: CASSIWGVYEQYF. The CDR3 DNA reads TGTGCCAGCAGTATCTGGGGAGTCTACGAGCAGTACTTC.

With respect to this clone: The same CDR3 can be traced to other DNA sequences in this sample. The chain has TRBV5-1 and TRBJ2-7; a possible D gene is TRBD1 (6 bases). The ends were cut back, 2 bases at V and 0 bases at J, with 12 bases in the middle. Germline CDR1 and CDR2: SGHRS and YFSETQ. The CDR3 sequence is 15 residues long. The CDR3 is CASSLQGGGSYEQYF. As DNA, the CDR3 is TGCGCCAGCAGCTTACAGGGTGGGGGCTCCTACGAGCAGTACTTC.

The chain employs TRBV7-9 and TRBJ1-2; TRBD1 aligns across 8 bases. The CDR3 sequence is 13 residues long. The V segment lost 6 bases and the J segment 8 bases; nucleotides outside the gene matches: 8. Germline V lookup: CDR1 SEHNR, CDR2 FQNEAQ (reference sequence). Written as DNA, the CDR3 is TGTGCCAGCAGTCCGGACAGGGAGGGAGGCTACACCTTC. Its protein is CASSPDREGGYTF.

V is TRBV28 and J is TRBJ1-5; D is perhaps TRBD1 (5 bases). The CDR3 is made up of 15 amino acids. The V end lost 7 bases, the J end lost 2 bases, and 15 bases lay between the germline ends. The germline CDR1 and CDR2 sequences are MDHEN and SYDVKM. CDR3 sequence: CASTFQGGGNQPQHF. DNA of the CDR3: TGTGCCAGCACCTTCCAGGGAGGCGGCAATCAGCCCCAGCATTTT.

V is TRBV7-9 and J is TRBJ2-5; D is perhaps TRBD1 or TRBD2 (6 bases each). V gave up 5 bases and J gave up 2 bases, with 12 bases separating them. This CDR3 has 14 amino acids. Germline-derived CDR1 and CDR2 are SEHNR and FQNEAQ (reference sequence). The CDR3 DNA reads TGTGCCAGCAGCCTAGGGGGGAAGCAAGAGACCCAGTACTTC. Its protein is CASSLGGKQETQYF.

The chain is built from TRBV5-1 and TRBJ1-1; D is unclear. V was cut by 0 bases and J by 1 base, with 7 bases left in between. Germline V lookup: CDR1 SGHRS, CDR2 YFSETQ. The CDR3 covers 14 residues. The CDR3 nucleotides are TGCGCCAGCAGCTTGGGCCAGTGGAACACTGAAGCTTTCTTT. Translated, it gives CASSLGQWNTEAFF.

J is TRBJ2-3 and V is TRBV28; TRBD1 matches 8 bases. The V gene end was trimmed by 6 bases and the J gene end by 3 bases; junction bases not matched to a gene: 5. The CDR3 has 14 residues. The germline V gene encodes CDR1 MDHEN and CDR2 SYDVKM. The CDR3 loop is CASSPGGNTDTQYF. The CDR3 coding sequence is TGTGCCAGCAGCCCAGGGGGCAATACAGATACGCAGTATTTT.

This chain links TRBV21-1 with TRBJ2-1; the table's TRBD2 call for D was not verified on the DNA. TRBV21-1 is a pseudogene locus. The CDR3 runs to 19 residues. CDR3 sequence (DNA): TGTGCCAGCAGCAACAATGACGACGGCGGGGTGGCGGTTGGGGTTGAGCAGTTCTTC. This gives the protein CASSNNDDGGVAVGVEQFF.

This CDR3 is CASRAQGGYNSPLHF. CDR3 bases: TGTGCCAGCCGGGCCCAGGGGGGATATAATTCACCCCTCCACTTT. The chain carries TRBV2 and TRBJ1-6; TRBD1 agrees at 7 bases. CDR1 SNHLY and CDR2 FYNNEI come from the germline V gene. The CDR3 has 15 amino acids. J lost 4 bases, V lost 8 bases, and 8 bases had no gene match.

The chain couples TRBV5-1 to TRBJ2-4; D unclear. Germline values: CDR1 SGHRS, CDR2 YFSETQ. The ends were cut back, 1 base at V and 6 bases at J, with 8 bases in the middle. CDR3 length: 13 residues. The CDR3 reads CASSLPSGNIQYF. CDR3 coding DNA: TGCGCCAGCAGCTTGCCATCAGGAAACATTCAGTACTTC. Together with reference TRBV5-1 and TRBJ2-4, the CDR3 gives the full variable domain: KAGVTQTPRYLIKTRGQQVTLSCSPISGHRSVSWYQQTPGQGLQFLFEYFSETQRNKGNFPGRFSGRQFSNSRSEMNVSTLELGDSALYLCASSLPSGNIQYFGAGTRLSVL.

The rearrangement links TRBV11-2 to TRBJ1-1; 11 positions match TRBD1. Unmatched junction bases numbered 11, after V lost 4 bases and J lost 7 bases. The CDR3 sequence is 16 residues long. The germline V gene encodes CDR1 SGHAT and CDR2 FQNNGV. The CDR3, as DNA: TGTGCCAGCAGCTCTCGGGACAGGGGGATTAAGGATGAAGCTTTCTTT. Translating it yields CASSSRDRGIKDEAFF.

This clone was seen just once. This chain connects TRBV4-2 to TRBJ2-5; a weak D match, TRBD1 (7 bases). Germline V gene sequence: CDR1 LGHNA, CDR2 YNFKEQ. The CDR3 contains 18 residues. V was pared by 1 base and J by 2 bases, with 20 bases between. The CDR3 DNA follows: TGTGCCAGCAGCCAAGTTTCCAGGGGGGCCGTAGGTCAAGAGACCCAGTACTTC. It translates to CASSQVSRGAVGQETQYF.

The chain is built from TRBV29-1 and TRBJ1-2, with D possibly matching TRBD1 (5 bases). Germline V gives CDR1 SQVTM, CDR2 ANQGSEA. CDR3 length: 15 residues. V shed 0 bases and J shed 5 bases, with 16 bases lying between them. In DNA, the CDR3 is TGCAGCGTTGAAGATCGCGGGGTCGGGGCATATGGCTACACCTTC. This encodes CSVEDRGVGAYGYTF.

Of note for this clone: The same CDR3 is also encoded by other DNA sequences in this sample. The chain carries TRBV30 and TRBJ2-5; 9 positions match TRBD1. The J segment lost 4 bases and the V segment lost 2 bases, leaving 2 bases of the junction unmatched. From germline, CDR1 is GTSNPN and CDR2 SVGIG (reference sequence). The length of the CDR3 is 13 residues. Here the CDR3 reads CAWSPDRGETQYF. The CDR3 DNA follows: TGTGCCTGGAGTCCGGACAGGGGAGAGACCCAGTACTTC.

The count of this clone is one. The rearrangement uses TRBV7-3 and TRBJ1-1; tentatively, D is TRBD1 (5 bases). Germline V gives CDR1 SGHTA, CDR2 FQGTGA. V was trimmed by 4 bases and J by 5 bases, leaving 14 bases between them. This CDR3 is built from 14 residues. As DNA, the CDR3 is TGTGCCAGCAGCTCGGCGGGGGATAGTACTGAAGCTTTCTTT. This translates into CASSSAGDSTEAFF.

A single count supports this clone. CDR3 loop: CASRESPSQPQHF. In DNA, the CDR3 is TGTGCCAGCAGAGAATCCCCGAGTCAGCCCCAGCATTTT. This sequence joins TRBV7-2 and TRBJ1-5, with D uncertain. Deletions cut 6 bases from V and 6 bases from J, with 12 bases between. CDR1 is SGHTA and CDR2 is FQGNSA in the germline V gene. The CDR3 totals 13 residues.

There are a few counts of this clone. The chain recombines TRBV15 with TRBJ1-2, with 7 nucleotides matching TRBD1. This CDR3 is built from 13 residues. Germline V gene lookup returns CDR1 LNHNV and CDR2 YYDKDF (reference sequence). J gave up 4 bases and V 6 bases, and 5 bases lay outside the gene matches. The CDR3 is CATSPDRSYGYTF. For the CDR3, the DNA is TGTGCCACCAGTCCGGACAGGAGCTATGGCTACACCTTC.

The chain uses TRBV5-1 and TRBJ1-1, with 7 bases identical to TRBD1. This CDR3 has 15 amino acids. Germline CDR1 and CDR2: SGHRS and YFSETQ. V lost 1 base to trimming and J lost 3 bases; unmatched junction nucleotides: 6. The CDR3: CASSLLSGGDTEAFF. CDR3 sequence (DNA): TGCGCCAGCAGCTTGTTGTCAGGGGGAGACACTGAAGCTTTCTTT.

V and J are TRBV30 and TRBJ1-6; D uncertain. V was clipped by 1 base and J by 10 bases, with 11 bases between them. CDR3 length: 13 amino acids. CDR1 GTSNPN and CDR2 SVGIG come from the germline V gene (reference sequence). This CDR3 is CAWSGYMGSPLHF. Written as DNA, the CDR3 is TGTGCCTGGAGTGGGTATATGGGGTCACCCCTCCACTTT.

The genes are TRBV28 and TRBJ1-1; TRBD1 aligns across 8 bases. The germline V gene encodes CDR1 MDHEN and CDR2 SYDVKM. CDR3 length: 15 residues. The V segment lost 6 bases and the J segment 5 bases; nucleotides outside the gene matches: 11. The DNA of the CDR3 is TGTGCCAGCAGCCCCATCGGACAGGGACGGACTGAAGCTTTCTTT. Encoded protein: CASSPIGQGRTEAFF.

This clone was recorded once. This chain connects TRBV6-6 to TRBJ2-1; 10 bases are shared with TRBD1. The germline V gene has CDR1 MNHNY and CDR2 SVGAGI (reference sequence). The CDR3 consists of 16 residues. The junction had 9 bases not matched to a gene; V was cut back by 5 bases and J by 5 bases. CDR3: CASSLTGGTGDNEQFF. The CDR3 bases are TGTGCCAGCAGTCTAACCGGTGGGACAGGGGACAATGAGCAGTTCTTC.

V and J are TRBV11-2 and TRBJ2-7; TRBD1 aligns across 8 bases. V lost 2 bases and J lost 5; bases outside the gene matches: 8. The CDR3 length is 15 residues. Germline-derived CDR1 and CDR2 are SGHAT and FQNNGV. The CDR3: CASSLQQGAPHEQYF. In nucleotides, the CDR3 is TGTGCCAGCAGCTTACAGCAGGGGGCTCCCCACGAGCAGTACTTC.

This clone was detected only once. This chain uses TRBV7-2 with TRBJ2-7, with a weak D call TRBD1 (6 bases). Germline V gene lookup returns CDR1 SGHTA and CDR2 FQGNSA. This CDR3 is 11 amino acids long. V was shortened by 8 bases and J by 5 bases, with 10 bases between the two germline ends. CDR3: CASSRTDEQYF. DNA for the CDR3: TGTGCCAGCTCCCGGACAGACGAGCAGTACTTC.

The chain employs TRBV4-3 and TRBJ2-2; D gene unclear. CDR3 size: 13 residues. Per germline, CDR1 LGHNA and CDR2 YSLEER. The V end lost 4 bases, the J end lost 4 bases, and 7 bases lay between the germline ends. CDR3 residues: CASSLGITGELFF. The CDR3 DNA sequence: TGCGCCAGCAGCCTAGGAATCACCGGGGAGCTGTTTTTT.